This T cell receptor (beta chain) was profiled in a study of T cells in Graves' hyperthyroidism and ophthalmopathy. The investigators amplified TCR beta CDR3 regions from RNA transcripts. HTBI primers were the set used in a first-round RT-PCR of the TCR CDR3. MiXCR, run by TCRdb on the multiplex PCR reads, gives a single entry per CDR3 protein. The sample has over 700,000 distinct CDR3 sequences, 35% seen once; the top ten hold around 31%. For this clonotype: A much larger clone lies one base from this, so it may be a read error.

V lost 4 bases and J lost 3; bases outside the gene matches: 8. CDR1 and CDR2 (germline): LNHDA, SQIVND (reference sequence). The CDR3 is 15 residues long. The TCR was taken from a woman in her forties with Graves' hyperthyroidism. The chain couples TRBV19 to TRBJ1-2, with 7 bases aligning to TRBD1. The sequenced sample consisted of blood. The CDR3 here is CASSRRIGGDYGYTF. DNA of the CDR3: TGTGCCAGTAGTAGGAGGATAGGGGGCGACTATGGCTACACCTTC.